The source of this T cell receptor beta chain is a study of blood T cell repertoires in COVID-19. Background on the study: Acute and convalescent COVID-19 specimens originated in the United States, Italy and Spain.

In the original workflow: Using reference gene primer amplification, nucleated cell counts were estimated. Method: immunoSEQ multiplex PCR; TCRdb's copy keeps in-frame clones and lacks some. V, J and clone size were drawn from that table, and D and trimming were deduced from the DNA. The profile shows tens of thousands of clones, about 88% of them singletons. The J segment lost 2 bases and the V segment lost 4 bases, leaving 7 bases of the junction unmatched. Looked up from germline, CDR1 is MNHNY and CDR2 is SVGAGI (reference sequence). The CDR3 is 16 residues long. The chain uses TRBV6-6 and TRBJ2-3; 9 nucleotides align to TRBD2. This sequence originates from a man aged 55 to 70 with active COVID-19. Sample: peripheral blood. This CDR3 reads CASSLPLAGNTDTQYF. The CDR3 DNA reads TGTGCCAGCAGTTTACCTCTAGCGGGAAACACAGATACGCAGTATTTT.